This T cell receptor (beta chain) is from a study of beta chain features in type 1 diabetes. The sequenced template was cDNA made from the entire isolated RNA. Clones were read by immunoSEQ multiplex PCR, and TCRdb kept only the in-frame ones, dropping some. The data show 300,000 to 450,000 clones, with approximately 12% seen just once and about 0.017% held by the top ten. The germline V gene encodes CDR1 SGDLS and CDR2 YYNGEE. This CDR3 is 14 amino acids long. V was clipped by 4 bases and J by 6 bases; unmatched bases: 4. The rearrangement uses TRBV9 and TRBJ2-3; 11 bases agree with TRBD2. The sequencing sample was made of naive CD4+ T cells from blood. This clonotype originated in a man aged 18-30 years in good health. The CDR3 bases are TGTGCCAGCAGCCTACTAGCGGGAGCTGATACGCAGTATTTT. This gives the protein CASSLLAGADTQYF.